This entry concerns a single T cell receptor (beta chain). Its specific antigen is unknown. One base away there is no much larger clone; base qualities are not given. The source of the sample is a study of cytomegalovirus exposure and HLA in healthy donors (dated by TCRdb to about 2017). Concerning the study at large: An earlier analysis of roughly 610 of the donors reported approximately 280 Gb of sequence data and 117 million unique TCR beta sequences obtained from around 180 million T cells. A separate validation cohort of roughly 110 different subjects was used in addition to the 666-subject first cohort. The study used immunosequencing to profile the T cell repertoires of 670 or so subjects and linked those repertoires to cytomegalovirus serostatus. Donor age, sex, ethnicity and CMV serostatus were compiled alongside the repertoire data. Genome-wide SNP genotypes for about 65% of the 666 donors were used in a later genetic analysis, which treated that subset as a discovery cohort. The number of typed donors differed by locus: roughly 629-640 for A, B, C, DRB1 and DQB1; roughly 510 for DQA1; about 600 for DPA1; and some 450 for DPB1. An earlier analysis of 587 of the donors used high-throughput TCR beta sequencing to judge whether each TCR beta V gene segment behaved as functional or pseudogenic. In a later analysis, previously published TCR beta repertoires from about 640 donors were re-analyzed and high-resolution HLA genotyping was added so that TCR occurrence patterns could be studied. Of the roughly 410 genotyped donors, 65% to 90% were placed in the genetic ancestry cluster associated with self-reported Caucasian donors. To predict cytomegalovirus infection status, the study combined high-throughput TCR immunosequencing, statistical association of individual TCRs with disease status, and machine learning. The aim of the study was to test whether cataloging public T cell receptors could identify signatures of past pathogen exposure. Both class I and class II loci were covered by HLA typing, at four-digit resolution. A handful of DR-DQ haplotypes were handled as single units for association and clustering because linkage in the cohort was strong. Across approximately 420 genotyped donors of the cohort, an average of roughly 230,000 unique TCR beta nucleotide sequences per donor were sequenced, and around 20% of those sequences were non-productive. Rather than drawing on any new phenotypic data, the later analysis identified candidate immune exposures from TCR beta sequences and the way those sequences occurred across donors. About 300 gigabases of sequencing data and approximately 93 million unique TCR sequences were included in an early release covering 500 to 750 HLA-typed donors. Every discovery cohort repertoire had been produced on one sequencing platform. Findings and caveats that apply to the study as a whole: Because some donors lacked HLA typing at each locus, the association tests relied only on the typed subset. Cytomegalovirus status was reported to be diagnosed by the classifier with high specificity and sensitivity in both the original and validation cohorts. Roughly uniform sequencing depth across donors was assumed in presence/absence analyses, although this assumption may not hold. Strong co-occurrence of HLA alleles, especially DR and DQ, made assigning TCR associations to individual alleles difficult. A later analysis found that HLA-associated TCR beta chains were more clonally expanded and had lower generation probabilities than equally common non-associated chains. A further reported finding was that TCR beta sequences accurately predicted the HLA-A and HLA-B alleles for most subjects in the first cohort. While some public TCRs were present in many individuals, most TCR sequences turned up only very rarely across donors. The cohort was sequenced for TCR beta chains only, and without alpha or paired-chain data the features that could be detected were limited. A later analysis reported that several top co-occurrence clusters appeared linked to parvovirus B19, influenza, CMV and Epstein-Barr virus. CMV serostatus was the only immune exposure information available for the cohort. Because counts were too low, about 18 rarely observed V segments, including chromosome 9 orphons, were excluded from the earlier analysis of some 540 of the donors. The study listed around 160 TCR beta chains as associated with cytomegalovirus. Compared with the roughly 710-donor mean, donors in an Asian-associated ancestry cluster had fewer N-insertions in productive TCRs, according to a later genetic analysis. The authors suggested that the approach could potentially be extended to other disease states and immunological phenotypes. An association between a missense DCLRE1C variant and V-gene and J-gene trimming of TCR beta chains was found in a later genetic analysis and replicated in an independent cohort. In vitro tests confirmed that three of the cytomegalovirus-associated TCR beta chains recognize cytomegalovirus antigens. A later analysis associated about 17,000 TCR beta sequences with specific HLA alleles at a false discovery rate of 0.05. Linkage disequilibrium might explain the correlated functional status among segregating V segments, but an unknown experimental factor could not be ruled out. An earlier analysis of approximately 540 of the donors showed that most TCR beta V segments appeared in productive rearrangements either about 90% or about 30% of the time, which broadly matched IMGT annotations. According to a later analysis, TCR association rates differed among HLA loci, with DRB1 alleles showing the most associated TCRs and HLA-C alleles showing the fewest. A cluster of highly shared sequence variants was judged likely to represent a technical artifact of the sequencing pipeline. A later analysis found that most CMV-associated TCR beta chains appeared HLA-restricted, with HLA associations seemingly driven largely by CMV exposure.

Receptor libraries were prepared by the immunoSEQ multiplex PCR assay. For the multiplex PCR, a mixture combining 60 forward primers for TCR Vbeta segments and 13 reverse primers for TCR Jbeta segments was used. The CDR3 region of rearranged TCR beta genes was amplified from genomic DNA by a multiplex PCR assay. On the Illumina HiSeq System, the amplified TCR beta libraries were sequenced as 87-base-pair reads. As for the original processing: A later analysis counted approximately 76 million unique TCR beta chains across the 600 to 850 repertoires, and some 12 million of these chains were shared by at least two donors. Raw reads were error-corrected and collapsed into unique sequences by a nearest-neighbor algorithm in which closely related sequences were merged to remove PCR and sequencing errors. Alignment of CDR3 sequences to IMGT reference sequences was used to assign V, D and J gene segments. For a sequence to be retained, a match of at least six nucleotides to both a V gene segment and a J gene segment was required. A rearrangement counted as productive if the CDR3 had no stop codons and remained in frame with V and J, and every other rearrangement counted as non-productive. Following IMGT convention, CDR3 was defined as the stretch from the second conserved V-encoded cysteine up to the conserved J-encoded phenylalanine. Sequences without an unambiguous match to a single V gene segment were excluded from the earlier analysis of about 600 of the donors. An earlier analysis of approximately 590 of the donors classified V segments as functional when productive rearrangements were above 56.7% and as segregating when the standard deviation between donors was above 5%. A statistical classification framework was built to diagnose cytomegalovirus status from the catalog of TCR beta chain sequences. V and J gene assignment, in a later analysis, came from comparing TCR nucleotide sequences with IMGT/GENE-DB human TR gene sequences. In a later analysis, CDR3 sequences and most-parsimonious VDJ recombination scenarios were assigned using the TCRdist pipeline. In a later analysis, every TCR beta chain was defined by the combination of its CDR3 amino acid sequence and its V-gene family, and reads without a unique V-gene family were dropped. A later analysis removed 500 to 600 highly shared, low-generation-probability nucleotide sequences to deal with suspected cross-contamination and a sequencing artifact. In a later analysis, a clonal expansion index for each public chain was calculated from normalized within-repertoire ranks of inferred template counts. In a later analysis, generation probabilities were computed with a VDJ recombination model fitted to out-of-frame rearrangements, and the resulting probabilities were checked against IGoR. In a later analysis, hypergeometric tests were used to score TCR-TCR, TCR-HLA and TCR-CMV co-occurrence, with a repertoire-size bias correction applied to TCR pairs. In a later analysis, false discovery rates were estimated by permuting HLA or CMV assignments 20 times. In a later analysis, co-occurring TCRs were grouped using DBSCAN, and TCRdist sequence similarity was added for clustering within HLA-allele-positive subsets. For co-occurrence clustering, repertoires with fewer than 30,000 or more than 120,000 public chains were excluded, along with a handful of repertoires with anomalous nucleotide sharing. TCRdb re-hosts the immuneACCESS table, in-frame sequences only. Its copies lack some clones; in the studies checked, an unresolved V gene accounts for under half of them, and the cause for the rest is not known. V and J calls and clone size are those listed in that table; D and trimming were worked out from the DNA. This sample gives under 200,000 clones in total; around four fifths of them show up just once. The ten largest account for about 1.9% of the sample.

The cohort comprised around 700 healthy bone marrow donors. At the time of sampling, every cohort member was nominally healthy, though immune exposures that went unrecorded were likely present. The donor tested CMV seronegative and was one of the 352 seronegative cohort members. A peripheral blood sample was provided by each donor, and peripheral blood mononuclear cells were used for TCR beta sequencing. Genomic DNA was extracted from the blood cell samples with the Qiagen DNeasy Blood Extraction Kit. The material sequenced was PBMCs. The source of this sequence is a woman younger than 30 in good health and CMV-seronegative.

CDR3 sequence: CASSSERLELNGGYTF. Read as DNA, the sequence is TGTGCCAGCAGTTCGGAGAGACTGGAATTGAATGGTGGCTACACCTTC. The chain employs TRBV28 and TRBJ1-2; the D gene cannot be named for sure. The CDR3 contains 16 residues, cysteine and phenylalanine counted. Just the 48-base CDR3 DNA is kept, in frame starting at base 1. V is clipped by 4 bases and J by 7 bases, and the sequence between their germline boundaries is 22 bases long. CDR1 is given as MDHEN and CDR2 as SYDVKM, both from the germline V gene.